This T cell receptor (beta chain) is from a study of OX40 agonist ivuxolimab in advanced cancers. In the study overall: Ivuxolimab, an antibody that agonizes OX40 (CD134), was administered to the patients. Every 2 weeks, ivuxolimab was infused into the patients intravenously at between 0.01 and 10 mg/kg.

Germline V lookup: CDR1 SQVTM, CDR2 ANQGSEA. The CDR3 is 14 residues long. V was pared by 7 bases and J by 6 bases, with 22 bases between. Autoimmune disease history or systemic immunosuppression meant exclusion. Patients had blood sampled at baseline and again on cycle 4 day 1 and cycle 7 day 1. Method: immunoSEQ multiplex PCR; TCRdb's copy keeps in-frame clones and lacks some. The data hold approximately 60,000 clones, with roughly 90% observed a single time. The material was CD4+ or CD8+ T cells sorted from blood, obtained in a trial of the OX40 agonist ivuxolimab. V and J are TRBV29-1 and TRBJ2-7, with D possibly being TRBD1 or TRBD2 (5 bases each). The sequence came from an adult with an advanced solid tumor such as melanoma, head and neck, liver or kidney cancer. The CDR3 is CSARAGDAYSEQYF. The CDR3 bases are TGCAGCGCGCGAGCCGGGGACGCTTACTCCGAGCAGTACTTC.